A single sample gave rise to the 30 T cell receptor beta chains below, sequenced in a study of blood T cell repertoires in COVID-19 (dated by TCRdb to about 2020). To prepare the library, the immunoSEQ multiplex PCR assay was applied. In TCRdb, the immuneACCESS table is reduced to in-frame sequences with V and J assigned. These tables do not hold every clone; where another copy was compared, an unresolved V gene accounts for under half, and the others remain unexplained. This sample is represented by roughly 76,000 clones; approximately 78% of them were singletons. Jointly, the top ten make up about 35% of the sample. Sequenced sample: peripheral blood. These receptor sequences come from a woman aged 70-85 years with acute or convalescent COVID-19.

The CDR3 region is CASSQVRDRGRGYTF. Written as DNA, the CDR3 is TGTGCCAGCAGCCAAGTCCGGGACAGGGGACGAGGCTACACCTTC. J is TRBJ1-2 and V is TRBV3-1 (or the pseudogene TRBV3-2); 10 bases agree with TRBD1. Germline CDR1 and CDR2: LGHDT and YNNKEL (reference sequence). J lost 8 bases, V lost 1 base, and 7 bases had no gene match. The CDR3 covers 15 residues.

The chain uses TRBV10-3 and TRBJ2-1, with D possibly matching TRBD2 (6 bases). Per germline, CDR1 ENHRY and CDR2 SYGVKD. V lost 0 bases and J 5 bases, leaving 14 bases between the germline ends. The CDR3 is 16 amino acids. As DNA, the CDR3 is TGTGCCATCAGTGAGTCTCTCGGGAGCTATAACAATGAGCAGTTCTTC. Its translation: CAISESLGSYNNEQFF.

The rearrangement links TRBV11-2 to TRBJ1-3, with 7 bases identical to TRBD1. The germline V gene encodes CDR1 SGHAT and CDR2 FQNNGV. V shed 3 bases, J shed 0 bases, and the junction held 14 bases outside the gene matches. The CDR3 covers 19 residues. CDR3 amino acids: CASSFGSGGDLSSGNTIYF. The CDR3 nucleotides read TGTGCCAGCAGCTTCGGCTCAGGGGGTGACCTAAGCTCTGGAAACACCATATATTTT.

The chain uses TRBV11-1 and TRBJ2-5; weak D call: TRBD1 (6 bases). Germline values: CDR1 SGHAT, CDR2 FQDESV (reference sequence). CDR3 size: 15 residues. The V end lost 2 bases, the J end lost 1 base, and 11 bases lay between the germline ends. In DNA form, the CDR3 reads TGTGCCAGCAGCTTACGGGTAGGGGGCCAAGAGACCCAGTACTTC. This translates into CASSLRVGGQETQYF. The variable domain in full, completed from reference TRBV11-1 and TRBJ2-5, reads EAEVAQSPRYKITEKSQAVAFWCDPISGHATLYWYRQILGQGPELLVQFQDESVVDDSQLPKDRFSAERLKGVDSTLKIQPAELGDSAMYLCASSLRVGGQETQYFGPGTRLLVL.

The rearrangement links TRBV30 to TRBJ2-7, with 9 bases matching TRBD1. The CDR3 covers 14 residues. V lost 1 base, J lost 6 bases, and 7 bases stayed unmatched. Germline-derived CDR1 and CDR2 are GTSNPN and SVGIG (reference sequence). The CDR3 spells CAWSDGTGKFEQYF. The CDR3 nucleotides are TGTGCCTGGAGTGACGGGACAGGGAAATTCGAGCAGTACTTC.

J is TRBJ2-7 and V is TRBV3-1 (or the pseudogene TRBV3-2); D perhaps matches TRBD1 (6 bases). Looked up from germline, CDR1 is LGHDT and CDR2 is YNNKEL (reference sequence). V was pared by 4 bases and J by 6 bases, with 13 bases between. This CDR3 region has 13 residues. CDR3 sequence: CASSLREGGEQYF. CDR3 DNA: TGTGCCAGCAGCCTAAGGGAAGGGGGCGAGCAGTACTTC.

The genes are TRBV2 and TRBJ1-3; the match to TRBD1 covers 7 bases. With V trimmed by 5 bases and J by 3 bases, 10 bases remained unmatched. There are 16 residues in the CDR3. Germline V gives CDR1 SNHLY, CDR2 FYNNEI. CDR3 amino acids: CASSMDRPSFGNTIYF. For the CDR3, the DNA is TGTGCCAGCAGTATGGACAGGCCCAGTTTTGGAAACACCATATATTTT.

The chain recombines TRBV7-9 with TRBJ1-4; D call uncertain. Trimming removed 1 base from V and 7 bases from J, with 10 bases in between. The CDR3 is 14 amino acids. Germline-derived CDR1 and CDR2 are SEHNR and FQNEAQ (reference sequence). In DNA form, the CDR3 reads TGTGCCAGCAGCTTAGGAAGCGGCGGTGAAAAACTGTTTTTT. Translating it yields CASSLGSGGEKLFF.

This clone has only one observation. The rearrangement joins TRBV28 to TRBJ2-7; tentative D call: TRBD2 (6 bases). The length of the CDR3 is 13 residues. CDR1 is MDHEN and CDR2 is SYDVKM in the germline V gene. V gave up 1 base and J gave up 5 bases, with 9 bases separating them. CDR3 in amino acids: CASSLSWGDEQYF. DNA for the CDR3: TGTGCCAGCAGTTTATCTTGGGGGGACGAGCAGTACTTC.

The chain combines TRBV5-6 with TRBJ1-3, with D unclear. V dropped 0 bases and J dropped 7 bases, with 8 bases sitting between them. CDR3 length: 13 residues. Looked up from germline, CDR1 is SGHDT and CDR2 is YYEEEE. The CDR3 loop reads CASSLAGINTIYF. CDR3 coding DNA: TGTGCCAGCAGCTTGGCGGGAATTAACACCATATATTTT.

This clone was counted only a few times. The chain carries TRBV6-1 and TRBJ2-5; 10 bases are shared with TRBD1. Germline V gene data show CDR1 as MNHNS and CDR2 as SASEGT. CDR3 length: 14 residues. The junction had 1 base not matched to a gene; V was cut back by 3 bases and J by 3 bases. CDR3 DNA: TGTGCCAGCAGTGACGGGACAGGGGAAGAGACCCAGTACTTC. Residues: CASSDGTGEETQYF.

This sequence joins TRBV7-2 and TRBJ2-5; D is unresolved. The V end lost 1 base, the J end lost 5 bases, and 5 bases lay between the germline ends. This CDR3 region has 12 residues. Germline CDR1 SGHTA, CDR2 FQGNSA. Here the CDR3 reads CASSLDYETQYF. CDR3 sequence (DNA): TGTGCCAGCAGCTTAGACTATGAGACCCAGTACTTC.

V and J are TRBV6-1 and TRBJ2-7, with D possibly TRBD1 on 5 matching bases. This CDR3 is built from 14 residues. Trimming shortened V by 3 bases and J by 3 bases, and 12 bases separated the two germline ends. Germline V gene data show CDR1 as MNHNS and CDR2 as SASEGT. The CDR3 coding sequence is TGTGCCAGCAGTGATGGGCAGGGCTTCTACGAGCAGTACTTC. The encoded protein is CASSDGQGFYEQYF.

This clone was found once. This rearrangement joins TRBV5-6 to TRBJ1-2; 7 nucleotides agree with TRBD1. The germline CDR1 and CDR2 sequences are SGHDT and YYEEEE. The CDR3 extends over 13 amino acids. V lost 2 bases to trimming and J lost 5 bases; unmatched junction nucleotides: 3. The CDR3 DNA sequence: TGTGCCAGCAGCTTCACAGGGGAGTATGGCTACACCTTC. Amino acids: CASSFTGEYGYTF.

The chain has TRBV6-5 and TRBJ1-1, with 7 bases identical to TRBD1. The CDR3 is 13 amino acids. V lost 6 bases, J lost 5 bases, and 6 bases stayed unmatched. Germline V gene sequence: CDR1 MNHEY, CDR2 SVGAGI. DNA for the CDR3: TGTGCCAGCAGAAGAGAGGACAGGACTGAAGCTTTCTTT. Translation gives CASRREDRTEAFF.

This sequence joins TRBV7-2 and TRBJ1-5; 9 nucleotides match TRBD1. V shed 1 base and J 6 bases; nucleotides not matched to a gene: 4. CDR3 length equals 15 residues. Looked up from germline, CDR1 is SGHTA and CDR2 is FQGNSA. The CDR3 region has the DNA TGTGCCAGCAGCTTAGAGGACAGGGGAGGTCAGCCCCAGCATTTT. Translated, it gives CASSLEDRGGQPQHF.

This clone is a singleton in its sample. Written as DNA, the CDR3 is TGTGCCAGCAGTTTTTGGGACAGGTACCACGAGCAGTACTTC. Translation: CASSFWDRYHEQYF. The rearrangement links TRBV27 to TRBJ2-7, with TRBD1 matching over 8 bases. Germline V CDR1 and CDR2: MNHEY, SMNVEV (reference sequence). The V segment lost 3 bases and the J segment 5 bases; nucleotides outside the gene matches: 6. CDR3 length equals 14 residues.

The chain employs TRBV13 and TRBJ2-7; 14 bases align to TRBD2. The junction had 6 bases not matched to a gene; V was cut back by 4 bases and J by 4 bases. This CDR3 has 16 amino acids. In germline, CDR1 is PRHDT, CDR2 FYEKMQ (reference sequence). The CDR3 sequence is CASSSGLAGVGYEQYF. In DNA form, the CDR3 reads TGTGCCAGCAGCTCGGGACTAGCGGGAGTGGGGTACGAGCAGTACTTC. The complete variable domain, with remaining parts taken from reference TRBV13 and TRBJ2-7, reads AAGVIQSPRHLIKEKRETATLKCYPIPRHDTVYWYQQGPGQDPQFLISFYEKMQSDKGSIPDRFSAQQFSDYHSELNMSSLELGDSALYFCASSSGLAGVGYEQYFGPGTRLTVT.

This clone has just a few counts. CDR3 loop: CASSLGLAEGGGQFF. In nucleotides, the CDR3 is TGTGCCAGCAGCCTGGGACTAGCGGAAGGCGGGGGGCAGTTCTTC. This chain joins TRBV7-2 and TRBJ2-1; TRBD2 aligns across 11 bases. There are 15 residues in the CDR3. The V and J ends lost 5 bases and 12 bases, in that order; junction bases with no gene match: 12. CDR1 is SGHTA and CDR2 is FQGNSA in the germline V gene.

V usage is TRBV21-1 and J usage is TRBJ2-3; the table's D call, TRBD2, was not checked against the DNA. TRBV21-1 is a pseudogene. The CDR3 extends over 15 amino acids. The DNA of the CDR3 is TGTGCCAGCAACCTCGAGCGGGAGGGTACAGATACGCAGTATTTT. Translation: CASNLEREGTDTQYF.

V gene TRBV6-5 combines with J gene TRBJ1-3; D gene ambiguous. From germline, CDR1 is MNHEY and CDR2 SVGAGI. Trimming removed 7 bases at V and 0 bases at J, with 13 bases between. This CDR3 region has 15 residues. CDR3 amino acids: CASKRGGNSGNTIYF. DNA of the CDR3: TGTGCCAGCAAAAGAGGCGGAAACTCTGGAAACACCATATATTTT.

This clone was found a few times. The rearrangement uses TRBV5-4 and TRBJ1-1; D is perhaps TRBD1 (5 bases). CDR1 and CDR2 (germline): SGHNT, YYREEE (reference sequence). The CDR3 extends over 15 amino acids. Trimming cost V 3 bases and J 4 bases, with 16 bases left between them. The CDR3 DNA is TGTGCCAGCAGCTCGGACCTCTTCAGGGTCACTGAAGCTTTCTTT. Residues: CASSSDLFRVTEAFF.

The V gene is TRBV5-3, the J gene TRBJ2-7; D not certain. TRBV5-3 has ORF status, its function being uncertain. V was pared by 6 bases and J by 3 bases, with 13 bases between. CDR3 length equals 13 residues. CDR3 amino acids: CARKSPASYEQYF. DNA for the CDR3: TGTGCCAGAAAGAGTCCCGCGAGCTACGAGCAGTACTTC.

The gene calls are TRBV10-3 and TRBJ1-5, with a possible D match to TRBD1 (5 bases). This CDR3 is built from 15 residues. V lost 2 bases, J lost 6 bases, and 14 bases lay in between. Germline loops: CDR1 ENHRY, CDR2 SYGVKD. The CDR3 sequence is CAISEGLGRAQPQHF. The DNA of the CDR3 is TGTGCCATCAGTGAGGGGTTGGGGCGCGCTCAGCCCCAGCATTTT.

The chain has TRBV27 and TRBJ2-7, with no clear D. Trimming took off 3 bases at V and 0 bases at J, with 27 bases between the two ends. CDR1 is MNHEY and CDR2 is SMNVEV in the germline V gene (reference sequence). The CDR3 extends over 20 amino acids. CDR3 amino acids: CASSLLSGGSKMSGSYEQYF. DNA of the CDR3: TGTGCCAGCAGTTTGCTCTCTGGCGGCAGTAAGATGTCGGGCTCCTACGAGCAGTACTTC.

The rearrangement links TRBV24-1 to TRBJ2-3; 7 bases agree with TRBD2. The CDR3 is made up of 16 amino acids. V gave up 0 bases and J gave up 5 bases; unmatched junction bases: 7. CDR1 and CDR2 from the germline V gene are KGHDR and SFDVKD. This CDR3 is CATSDLGGSRRDTQYF. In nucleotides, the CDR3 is TGTGCCACCAGTGATTTGGGCGGGAGTAGGAGAGATACGCAGTATTTT.

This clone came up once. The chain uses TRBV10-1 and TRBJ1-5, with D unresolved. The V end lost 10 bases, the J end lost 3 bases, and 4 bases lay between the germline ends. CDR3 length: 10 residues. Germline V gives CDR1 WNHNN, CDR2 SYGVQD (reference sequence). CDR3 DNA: TGCGCCATCTTCAATCAGCCCCAGCATTTT. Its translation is CAIFNQPQHF.

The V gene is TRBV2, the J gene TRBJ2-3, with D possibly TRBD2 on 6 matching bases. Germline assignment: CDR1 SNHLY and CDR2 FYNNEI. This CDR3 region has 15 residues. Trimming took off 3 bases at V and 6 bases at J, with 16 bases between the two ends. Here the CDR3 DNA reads TGTGCCAGCAGTGATACGGCTAGCGCAAGGGATACGCAGTATTTT. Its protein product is CASSDTASARDTQYF.

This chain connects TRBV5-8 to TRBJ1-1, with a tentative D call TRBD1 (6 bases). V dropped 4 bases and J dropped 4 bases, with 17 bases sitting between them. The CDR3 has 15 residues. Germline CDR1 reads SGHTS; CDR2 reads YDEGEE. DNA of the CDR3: TGTGCCAGCAGCCTGAAACAGGGCTCGGGCACTGAAGCTTTCTTT. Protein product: CASSLKQGSGTEAFF.

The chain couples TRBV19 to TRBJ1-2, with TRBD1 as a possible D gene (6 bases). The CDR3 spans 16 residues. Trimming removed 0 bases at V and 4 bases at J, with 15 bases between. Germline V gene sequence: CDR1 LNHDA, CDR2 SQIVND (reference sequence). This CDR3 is CASSIDGLLGGYGYTF. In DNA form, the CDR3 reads TGTGCCAGTAGTATAGATGGTTTATTAGGGGGCTATGGCTACACCTTC.